Below, 26 T cell receptor beta chains from the same sample are listed, as sequenced in a study of cytomegalovirus exposure and HLA in healthy donors. The protocol was immunoSEQ multiplex PCR, while the TCRdb copy is restricted to in-frame clones and leaves out a portion. The sample includes 200,000 or so clones, 84% of them seen just once. What was sequenced was PBMCs. These TCRs come from a woman in her twenties or thirties in good health and CMV-seropositive.

This rearrangement joins TRBV6-1 to TRBJ2-5, with TRBD2 identical over 13 bases. Germline-derived CDR1 and CDR2 are MNHNS and SASEGT. This CDR3 is built from 15 residues. The V gene end was trimmed by 4 bases and the J gene end by 7 bases; junction bases not matched to a gene: 6. The CDR3 reads CASSGGLAGPRTQYF. CDR3 sequence (DNA): TGTGCCAGCAGTGGGGGACTAGCGGGACCTCGGACCCAGTACTTC.

The genes are TRBV5-3 and TRBJ2-7; D is possibly TRBD2 (6 bases). TRBV5-3 is an ORF, with its function uncertain. V was shortened by 2 bases and J by 4 bases, with 16 bases between the two germline ends. The CDR3 has 15 residues. DNA for the CDR3: TGTGCCAGAAGCTTTCAAGGGAGGAGGCTTTACGAGCAGTACTTC. Translated, it gives CARSFQGRRLYEQYF.

This sequence joins TRBV9 and TRBJ1-3; D call uncertain. CDR1 and CDR2 from the germline V gene are SGDLS and YYNGEE. V lost 0 bases, J lost 0 bases, and 10 bases lay in between. The CDR3 spans 16 residues. CDR3 amino acids: CASSVAELLSGNTIYF. For the CDR3, the DNA is TGTGCCAGCAGCGTAGCTGAACTACTCTCTGGAAACACCATATATTTT.

The V call is TRBV4-2, the J call TRBJ2-7; 10 bases align to TRBD2. CDR1 is LGHNA and CDR2 is YNFKEQ in the germline V gene. The CDR3 has 16 residues. Trimming cost V 4 bases and J 3 bases; bases outside gene matches: 9. CDR3 region: CASSPRRSGRGYEQYF. DNA of the CDR3: TGTGCCAGCAGCCCCCGGCGGAGCGGGAGGGGCTACGAGCAGTACTTC.

The genes are TRBV10-3 and TRBJ2-5; D is unclear. The V gene lost 0 bases and the J gene lost 5 bases, with 4 bases spanning the gap. The CDR3 runs to 12 residues. In germline, CDR1 is ENHRY, CDR2 SYGVKD. The CDR3 here is CAISESLETQYF. CDR3 bases: TGTGCCATCAGTGAGTCCCTTGAGACCCAGTACTTC.

The chain combines TRBV6-1 with TRBJ1-2, with 7 bases aligning to TRBD1. CDR3 size: 13 residues. Germline assignment: CDR1 MNHNS and CDR2 SASEGT. The ends lost 8 bases at V and 5 bases at J; junction bases unmatched: 8. As DNA, the CDR3 is TGTGCCAGCCGGGTGGGACAGCTTTATGGCTACACCTTC. It specifies CASRVGQLYGYTF.

This clone was recorded many times. The rearrangement joins TRBV11-2 to TRBJ2-3, with 7 bases that match TRBD2. Germline V gene lookup returns CDR1 SGHAT and CDR2 FQNNGV. The CDR3 sequence is 15 residues long. J gave up 2 bases and V 6 bases, and 8 bases lay outside the gene matches. CDR3 coding DNA: TGTGCCAGCAGAAACGTCGGGGGGAACACAGATACGCAGTATTTT. Its protein product is CASRNVGGNTDTQYF.

The V gene is TRBV18, the J gene TRBJ2-6; TRBD1 is a possible D gene (6 bases). CDR3 length equals 14 residues. Germline V gene lookup returns CDR1 KGHSH and CDR2 LQKENI. The V end lost 7 bases, the J end lost 2 bases, and 9 bases lay between the germline ends. The CDR3 bases are TGTGCCAGCTTAAGGGGGACTGGGGCCAACGTCCTGACTTTC. Translated: CASLRGTGANVLTF.

This clone was seen only a few times. V and J are TRBV2 and TRBJ1-2; D ambiguous. Germline values: CDR1 SNHLY, CDR2 FYNNEI. The CDR3 spans 14 residues. The V and J ends lost 0 bases and 5 bases respectively, with 10 bases between them. CDR3: CASSEAGEAYGYTF. DNA of the CDR3: TGTGCCAGCAGTGAAGCTGGTGAGGCTTATGGCTACACCTTC. Supplemented by reference TRBV2 and TRBJ1-2, the full variable domain reads EPEVTQTPSHQVTQMGQEVILRCVPISNHLYFYWYRQILGQKVEFLVSFYNNEISEKSEIFDDQFSVERPDGSNFTLKIRSTKLEDSAMYFCASSEAGEAYGYTFGSGTRLTVV.

Written as DNA, the CDR3 is TGTGCCAGCAGCGAAGTTGCAGGAGGGATTACAGATACGCAGTATTTT. Its protein product is CASSEVAGGITDTQYF. The rearrangement joins TRBV7-2 to TRBJ2-3; D is perhaps TRBD2 (6 bases). The CDR3 extends over 16 amino acids. Germline assignment: CDR1 SGHTA and CDR2 FQGNSA. V gave up 5 bases and J gave up 3 bases, with 18 bases separating them.

Written as DNA, the CDR3 is TGCGCCAGCAGCCCAGACAGCCCCAATGAAAAACTGTTTTTT. This translates into CASSPDSPNEKLFF. This sequence joins TRBV5-1 and TRBJ1-4, with D perhaps matching TRBD1 (5 bases). The CDR3 is made up of 14 amino acids. Germline CDR1 and CDR2: SGHRS and YFSETQ. Trimming removed 4 bases at V and 5 bases at J, with 12 bases between. Full variable domain (remainder filled in from reference TRBV5-1 and TRBJ1-4): KAGVTQTPRYLIKTRGQQVTLSCSPISGHRSVSWYQQTPGQGLQFLFEYFSETQRNKGNFPGRFSGRQFSNSRSEMNVSTLELGDSALYLCASSPDSPNEKLFFGSGTQLSVL.

The V and J genes are TRBV28 and TRBJ1-2, with 9 bases matching TRBD1. CDR1 is MDHEN and CDR2 is SYDVKM in the germline V gene. The CDR3 is 15 residues long. V trimming: 7 bases; J trimming: 3 bases; junction bases outside the gene matches: 9. DNA of the CDR3: TGTGCCAGCACCCTAGAGGACAGGGGATACTATGGCTACACCTTC. It codes for CASTLEDRGYYGYTF.

This rearrangement joins TRBV30 to TRBJ2-7; 15 bases agree with TRBD2. The length of the CDR3 is 14 residues. The trim removed 1 base at V and 6 bases at J, leaving 1 base unmatched. In germline, CDR1 is GTSNPN, CDR2 SVGIG (reference sequence). The CDR3 DNA reads as TGTGCCTGGAGTGCGGGACTAGCGGGAGGCGAGCAGTACTTC. Protein: CAWSAGLAGGEQYF.

This sequence joins TRBV13 and TRBJ1-2, with 10 nucleotides matching TRBD1. The V segment lost 8 bases and the J segment 1 base; nucleotides outside the gene matches: 7. This CDR3 spans 15 amino acids. Per germline, CDR1 PRHDT and CDR2 FYEKMQ (reference sequence). CDR3 coding DNA: TGTGCCAGCCGTTACGGGACAGGGGTTAACTATGGCTACACCTTC. Protein: CASRYGTGVNYGYTF.

The rearrangement links TRBV5-1 to TRBJ1-1, with 9 bases aligning to TRBD1. From germline, CDR1 is SGHRS and CDR2 YFSETQ. This CDR3 contains 14 residues. The V gene end was trimmed by 4 bases and the J gene end by 5 bases; junction bases not matched to a gene: 6. The CDR3 reads CASSPGQGRTEAFF. The CDR3 DNA sequence: TGCGCCAGCAGCCCCGGACAGGGGAGGACTGAAGCTTTCTTT.

The chain combines TRBV2 with TRBJ2-2; the D gene is possibly TRBD1 (6 bases). CDR1 and CDR2 from the germline V gene are SNHLY and FYNNEI. The CDR3 has 15 amino acids. The V end was cut by 2 bases, the J end by 5 bases, with 12 bases between. CDR3 loop: CASSEQGTGTGELFF. CDR3 in DNA: TGTGCCAGCAGTGAACAGGGGACGGGAACCGGGGAGCTGTTTTTT.

The rearrangement joins TRBV15 to TRBJ2-1; 8 bases align to TRBD2. J gave up 0 bases and V 4 bases, and 11 bases lay outside the gene matches. The CDR3 is 18 amino acids. Per germline, CDR1 LNHNV and CDR2 YYDKDF (reference sequence). In nucleotides, the CDR3 is TGTGCCACCAGCACAAGGGGGGCTAGCGGGTCCTCCTACAATGAGCAGTTCTTC. Encoded protein: CATSTRGASGSSYNEQFF.

The chain employs TRBV6-1 and TRBJ1-5, with 7 bases aligning to TRBD1. The V and J ends lost 8 bases and 3 bases, in that order; junction bases with no gene match: 10. CDR1 and CDR2 from the germline V gene are MNHNS and SASEGT. The CDR3 is made up of 15 amino acids. The CDR3 is CASADREEYNQPQHF. The CDR3 region has the DNA TGTGCCAGCGCAGACAGGGAGGAATACAATCAGCCCCAGCATTTT.

The genes are TRBV5-1 and TRBJ2-1; TRBD2 aligns across 11 bases. The V gene end was trimmed by 5 bases and the J gene end by 5 bases; junction bases not matched to a gene: 6. The CDR3 loop spans 15 amino acids. Germline-derived CDR1 and CDR2 are SGHRS and YFSETQ. CDR3 residues: CASSGTSGKNNEQFF. The CDR3 DNA reads as TGCGCCAGCAGTGGGACTAGCGGAAAAAACAATGAGCAGTTCTTC.

The chain recombines TRBV7-2 with TRBJ2-7; 14 nucleotides match TRBD2. Germline CDR1 is SGHTA and CDR2 is FQGNSA. After removal of 4 bases from V and 2 bases from J, the junction contained 10 bases not matched to a gene. The CDR3 length is 18 residues. The CDR3 loop is CASSSRPPGLAGAYEQYF. The CDR3 DNA is TGTGCCAGCAGCTCACGGCCGCCGGGACTAGCGGGAGCCTACGAGCAGTACTTC.

This clone was observed once. The V and J genes are TRBV10-2 and TRBJ2-7, with 7 bases that match TRBD2. The CDR3 contains 14 residues. Germline values: CDR1 WSHSY, CDR2 SAAADI. V was pared by 2 bases and J by 6 bases, with 7 bases of the junction left unmatched. The CDR3 DNA is TGCGCCAGCAGTGAGCCCCAGCGGGAAACCGAGCAGTACTTC. This sequence encodes CASSEPQRETEQYF.

The genes are TRBV6-4 and TRBJ2-1, with 13 bases matching TRBD2. This CDR3 contains 14 residues. Germline V gives CDR1 MRHNA, CDR2 SNTAGT. V shed 2 bases, J shed 12 bases, and the junction held 4 bases outside the gene matches. CDR3 loop: CASSDGLAGAAQFF. CDR3 sequence (DNA): TGTGCCAGCAGTGACGGACTAGCGGGAGCGGCGCAGTTCTTC.

The chain carries TRBV2 and TRBJ1-1; D unresolved. CDR1 is SNHLY, CDR2 FYNNEI, per germline. V was pared by 6 bases and J by 0 bases, with 11 bases between. There are 14 residues in the CDR3. The CDR3 nucleotides read TGTGCCAGCAGCGAGGTGGTAATGAACACTGAAGCTTTCTTT. Translated: CASSEVVMNTEAFF.

This clone was seen only a few times. The chain employs TRBV7-2 and TRBJ2-7; TRBD2 might be the D (5 bases). CDR3 size: 12 residues. CDR1 SGHTA and CDR2 FQGNSA come from the germline V gene. Trimming pared 2 bases from V and 4 bases from J, leaving 6 bases between. DNA for the CDR3: TGTGCCAGCAGCTTAACGGGATACGAGCAGTACTTC. Amino acids: CASSLTGYEQYF. Variable domain in full (rest from reference TRBV7-2 and TRBJ2-7): GAGVSQSPSNKVTEKGKDVELRCDPISGHTALYWYRQSLGQGLEFLIYFQGNSAPDKSGLPSDRFSAERTGGSVSTLTIQRTQQEDSAVYLCASSLTGYEQYFGPGTRLTVT.

This sequence joins TRBV4-2 and TRBJ2-3, with 14 nucleotides matching TRBD2. Germline-derived CDR1 and CDR2 are LGHNA and YNFKEQ. The V segment lost 2 bases and the J segment 6 bases; nucleotides outside the gene matches: 10. The CDR3 contains 18 residues. The CDR3 reads CASSQILETSGRDDTQYF. CDR3 coding DNA: TGTGCCAGCAGCCAAATCCTCGAGACTAGCGGGAGGGACGATACGCAGTATTTT.

The chain recombines TRBV6-1 with TRBJ2-2; D is possibly TRBD1 or TRBD2 (5 bases each). The CDR3 sequence is 13 residues long. The germline CDR1 and CDR2 sequences are MNHNS and SASEGT. V dropped 10 bases and J dropped 4 bases, with 13 bases sitting between them. In DNA, the CDR3 is TGTGCCACCAGGGAGTCGGGCACCGGGGAGCTGTTTTTT. This gives the protein CATRESGTGELFF.